This T cell receptor beta chain is drawn from a study of blood T cell repertoires in COVID-19. At the level of the study: Nucleic acid was either cDNA or gDNA, and it came from T cells, B-cell-depleted T cells, or PBMCs.

Participants, roughly 18 to 89 years old, spanned around 26 US areas. Per germline, CDR1 SNHLY and CDR2 FYNNEI. Deletions cut 5 bases from V and 1 base from J, with 11 bases between. This CDR3 spans 14 amino acids. In the source study's methods: Cell counts per sample came from amplifying reference gene primers. Sequencing was performed with immunoSEQ multiplex PCR; in TCRdb, only in-frame clones are kept and a portion is missing. That table is the source of V, J and clone size, and D and trimming were worked out from the DNA. The sample lists 300,000 to 350,000 clones, around 89% occurring once. The sample comprised PBMCs or T cells enriched from blood (not recorded which). The TCR was taken from a woman younger than 30 with acute COVID-19. The gene calls are TRBV2 and TRBJ1-1; weak D call: TRBD1 (5 bases). The CDR3 bases are TGTGCCAGCAGTTTGCGACAGTCGAACACTGAAGCTTTCTTT. This encodes CASSLRQSNTEAFF.